Shown below are 25 T cell receptor beta chains from a single sample sequenced in a study of blood T cell repertoires in COVID-19 (dated by TCRdb to 2020 to 2022). Preparation of the library involved the immunoSEQ multiplex PCR assay. TCRdb carries this immuneACCESS record with in-frame sequences only. Its versions omit some clonotypes, under half of them owing to an unresolved V gene in the studies checked, with the rest unexplained. The sample table contains about 48,000 clones; only one count was recorded for around four fifths of them. The ten largest clones add up to around 50% of the sample. Sequencing was done on a sample of peripheral blood. The receptor set was obtained from a man aged 65 to 85 with acute or convalescent COVID-19.

The chain couples TRBV7-2 to TRBJ2-1; 8 bases fit TRBD2. This CDR3 contains 16 residues. From germline, CDR1 is SGHTA and CDR2 FQGNSA. V shed 3 bases and J 2 bases; nucleotides not matched to a gene: 6. DNA for the CDR3: TGTGCCAGCAGCTTTTGGACTAGCCCCCCCTACAATGAGCAGTTCTTC. This encodes CASSFWTSPPYNEQFF.

The V gene is TRBV10-3, the J gene TRBJ2-7; 8 nucleotides align to TRBD1. Per the germline V gene, CDR1 is ENHRY and CDR2 is SYGVKD. Unmatched junction bases numbered 10, after V lost 3 bases and J lost 6 bases. CDR3 length: 15 residues. CDR3 sequence (DNA): TGTGCCATCAGTGATTCAGGCAGGGGGCGCTTCGAGCAGTACTTC. Translation gives CAISDSGRGRFEQYF.

The chain combines TRBV27 with TRBJ2-7, with TRBD1 identical over 8 bases. The CDR3 is 15 amino acids. Germline-derived CDR1 and CDR2 are MNHEY and SMNVEV (reference sequence). The V segment lost 6 bases and the J segment 4 bases; nucleotides outside the gene matches: 11. The CDR3 nucleotides are TGTGCCAGCAGCCTACGACAGGGGCTTAATTACGAGCAGTACTTC. Translation: CASSLRQGLNYEQYF.

The chain recombines TRBV25-1 with TRBJ2-1, with 7 bases fitting TRBD2. Germline CDR1 and CDR2: MGHDK and SYGVNS. Trimming at V came to 4 bases and at J to 3 bases, leaving 3 bases not matched to a gene. The CDR3 runs to 14 residues. The CDR3 protein is CASSGTSNYNEQFF. In nucleotides, the CDR3 is TGTGCCAGCAGTGGGACTAGTAACTACAATGAGCAGTTCTTC.

This sequence joins TRBV6-2 or TRBV6-3 and TRBJ2-5; D perhaps matches TRBD2 (6 bases). Trimming cost V 4 bases and J 0 bases, with 9 bases left between them. This CDR3 is 14 amino acids long. Germline V gene lookup returns CDR1 MNHEY and CDR2 SVGEGT. This chain's CDR3 is CASSSGGDQETQYF. CDR3 nucleotide sequence: TGTGCCAGCAGTTCCGGCGGGGACCAAGAGACCCAGTACTTC.

This chain uses TRBV12-3 or TRBV12-4 with TRBJ1-3, with a weak D call TRBD1 (5 bases). There are 12 residues in the CDR3. V was shortened by 6 bases and J by 11 bases, with 14 bases between the two germline ends. The CDR3 coding sequence is TGTGCCAGCAGCCGGGAGGGGAATTCCATATATTTT. Protein product: CASSREGNSIYF.

The chain uses TRBV7-2 and TRBJ1-2, with TRBD1 identical over 10 bases. In germline, CDR1 is SGHTA, CDR2 FQGNSA. V was pared by 5 bases and J by 14 bases, with 8 bases of the junction left unmatched. The CDR3 consists of 12 residues. The CDR3 nucleotides read TGTGCCAGCAGCATTGACAGGGGGCTGAAAACCTTC. Its protein is CASSIDRGLKTF.

Notes on this clone: Other DNA sequences within the sample encode an identical CDR3. V and J are TRBV4-3 and TRBJ1-5; D gene unclear. Per the germline V gene, CDR1 is LGHNA and CDR2 is YSLEER. The V end lost 0 bases, the J end lost 5 bases, and 11 bases lay between the germline ends. The CDR3 extends over 15 amino acids. CDR3 DNA: TGCGCCAGCAGCCAAGAAAGGACGGGAGATCAGCCCCAGCATTTT. Translated: CASSQERTGDQPQHF.

The V and J genes are TRBV27 and TRBJ2-5; D gene uncertain. V lost 5 bases and J 2 bases, leaving 18 bases between the germline ends. Germline CDR1 reads MNHEY; CDR2 reads SMNVEV (reference sequence). The CDR3 consists of 16 residues. CDR3 in DNA: TGTGCCAGCAGTCCCTATCGATCCACCCGGCAAGAGACCCAGTACTTC. Translated: CASSPYRSTRQETQYF.

The V gene is TRBV6-5, the J gene TRBJ2-5, with 9 nucleotides matching TRBD2. The junction had 9 bases not matched to a gene; V was cut back by 8 bases and J by 5 bases. The germline V gene has CDR1 MNHEY and CDR2 SVGAGI. This CDR3 has 14 residues. Written as DNA, the CDR3 is TGTGCCAGCGGGGGCGGGGGGGCGACCGAGACCCAGTACTTC. Translated, it gives CASGGGGATETQYF.

The rearrangement joins TRBV18 to TRBJ1-3; 7 positions match TRBD1. The CDR3 totals 14 residues. Germline V gene lookup returns CDR1 KGHSH and CDR2 LQKENI. The V gene end was trimmed by 6 bases and the J gene end by 0 bases; junction bases not matched to a gene: 2. As DNA, the CDR3 is TGTGCCAGCTCCGGGACAGTCTCTGGAAACACCATATATTTT. This encodes CASSGTVSGNTIYF. Using reference TRBV18 and TRBJ1-3 for the parts outside the CDR3, the full variable domain is NAGVMQNPRHLVRRRGQEARLRCSPMKGHSHVYWYRQLPEEGLKFMVYLQKENIIDESGMPKERFSAEFPKEGPSILRIQQVVRGDSAAYFCASSGTVSGNTIYFGEGSWLTVV.

The chain has TRBV7-9 and TRBJ1-1; a weak D match, TRBD1 (6 bases). V lost 4 bases and J lost 1, with 19 bases in between. Per germline, CDR1 SEHNR and CDR2 FQNEAQ (reference sequence). The CDR3 runs 17 residues. The CDR3 sequence is CASSSWTADPRNTEAFF. The CDR3 nucleotides read TGTGCCAGCAGCTCTTGGACAGCCGACCCAAGGAACACTGAAGCTTTCTTT.

The V call is TRBV7-2, the J call TRBJ1-1; D unresolved. This CDR3 region has 16 residues. Trimming shortened V by 5 bases and J by 1 base, and 17 bases separated the two germline ends. CDR1 and CDR2 (germline): SGHTA, FQGNSA. CDR3 DNA: TGTGCCAGCAGCCACTTAGTGGGAGCTTGGAACACTGAAGCTTTCTTT. Its translation: CASSHLVGAWNTEAFF.

This chain links TRBV5-1 with TRBJ1-6; D might be TRBD1 (6 bases). This CDR3 region has 17 residues. Between the trimmed V and J ends, which lost 5 bases and 3 bases, there was a span of 18 bases. Per germline, CDR1 SGHRS and CDR2 YFSETQ. This chain's CDR3 is CASSKDRSEGYNSPLHF. The CDR3 bases are TGCGCCAGCAGTAAGGACAGAAGCGAGGGCTATAATTCACCCCTCCACTTT.

The chain carries TRBV19 and TRBJ1-5, with a possible D match to TRBD1 (5 bases). The CDR3 loop spans 16 amino acids. CDR1 is LNHDA and CDR2 is SQIVND in the germline V gene (reference sequence). V lost 1 base, J lost 1 base, and 11 bases lay in between. In DNA, the CDR3 is TGTGCCAGTAGTATAGGCGGGAGACAGAGCAATCAGCCCCAGCATTTT. Translating gives CASSIGGRQSNQPQHF.

This chain links TRBV27 with TRBJ1-1; tentatively, D is TRBD1 (6 bases). Germline lookup yields CDR1 MNHEY and CDR2 SMNVEV (reference sequence). The germline V and J ends were trimmed by 3 bases and 5 bases, with 10 bases remaining between them. This CDR3 comprises 13 residues. The CDR3 DNA reads TGTGCCAGCAGTTTTACAGGGTGGACTGAAGCTTTCTTT. Amino acid sequence: CASSFTGWTEAFF.

The chain carries TRBV19 and TRBJ2-4; tentative D call: TRBD2 (6 bases). With 8 bases removed from V and 0 bases from J, the gap between germline ends came to 14 bases. The CDR3 length is 15 residues. Germline V CDR1 and CDR2: LNHDA, SQIVND (reference sequence). In nucleotides, the CDR3 is TGTGCCAGTCGCGGGGCAGGCTTAGCCAAAAACATTCAGTACTTC. It codes for CASRGAGLAKNIQYF.

The chain joins TRBV2 to TRBJ1-2; 9 bases fit TRBD1. Germline V lookup: CDR1 SNHLY, CDR2 FYNNEI. J lost 5 bases, V lost 10 bases, and 11 bases had no gene match. CDR3 length equals 14 residues. In DNA, the CDR3 is TGTGCCAACAGACAACGGGACAGGGAATATGGCTACACCTTC. This encodes CANRQRDREYGYTF.

Turning to this clone: No DNA is shown, since the ends of the CDR3 on it are uncertain; the CDR3 is the one TCRdb lists. J is TRBJ1-1 and V is TRBV4-1. Inclusive of both ends, the CDR3 amounts to 21 amino acids. Germline loops: CDR1 MGHRA, CDR2 YSYEKL. The CDR3 region is CASSQLGRLSLDKAPDMEAFF.

This chain links TRBV25-1 with TRBJ1-1, with TRBD1 identical over 7 bases. V gave up 6 bases and J gave up 4 bases; unmatched junction bases: 5. Germline loops: CDR1 MGHDK, CDR2 SYGVNS. The CDR3 runs 13 residues. The CDR3 region is CASRQGQGTEAFF. DNA for the CDR3: TGTGCCAGCAGACAGGGGCAGGGCACTGAAGCTTTCTTT.

The rearrangement uses TRBV3-1 (or the pseudogene TRBV3-2) and TRBJ2-7; no reliable D call. The CDR3 is made up of 14 amino acids. Germline assignment: CDR1 LGHDT and CDR2 YNNKEL (reference sequence). The germline V and J ends were trimmed by 0 bases and 4 bases, with 10 bases remaining between them. CDR3 sequence (DNA): TGTGCCAGCAGCCAAGATCCTAGGAGTTACGAGCAGTACTTC. It codes for CASSQDPRSYEQYF.

The chain has TRBV7-9 and TRBJ1-2; maybe TRBD1 (6 bases). Per germline, CDR1 SEHNR and CDR2 FQNEAQ (reference sequence). V shed 5 bases and J shed 6 bases, with 13 bases lying between them. The CDR3 consists of 13 residues. In DNA, the CDR3 is TGTGCCAGCAGCCTAAATGGGGGCAATGGCTACACCTTC. Translated, it gives CASSLNGGNGYTF.

This clone was seen once. The chain has TRBV7-9 and TRBJ1-4; 7 nucleotides match TRBD1. Germline V gives CDR1 SEHNR, CDR2 FQNEAQ (reference sequence). The CDR3 loop spans 15 amino acids. With 1 base clipped from V and 6 bases from J, the junction kept 5 bases outside the gene matches. CDR3 coding DNA: TGTGCCAGCAGCTTAGGTAACAGGGGATATGAAAAACTGTTTTTT. Translating it yields CASSLGNRGYEKLFF.

In its sample, this clone was seen many times. This rearrangement joins TRBV5-4 to TRBJ2-1; 7 bases agree with TRBD2. The J segment lost 6 bases and the V segment lost 0 bases, leaving 9 bases of the junction unmatched. The CDR3 covers 16 residues. The germline V gene has CDR1 SGHNT and CDR2 YYREEE (reference sequence). DNA of the CDR3: TGTGCCAGCAGCTTGGGTGGCCTAGCGGAGACCAATGAGCAGTTCTTC. It encodes CASSLGGLAETNEQFF.

V is TRBV9 and J is TRBJ2-7; D perhaps matches TRBD2 (5 bases). Germline assignment: CDR1 SGDLS and CDR2 YYNGEE. Trimming stripped 4 bases from V and 5 bases from J, with 22 bases between. The CDR3 runs 16 residues. CDR3 nucleotides: TGTGCCAGCAGCACAACCTCGGACGGTCCCGGGGACGAGCAGTACTTC. It yields the protein CASSTTSDGPGDEQYF.